The rows below give T cell receptor beta chains drawn from one sample of a study of T cells in Graves' hyperthyroidism and ophthalmopathy. In TCRdb, the multiplex PCR reads were re-called with MiXCR into one record per CDR3 protein. The table has about 160,000 distinct CDR3 sequences, 8% to 9.5% seen once; the top ten hold around 21%. What was sequenced was blood. Receptors originate from a woman aged 18 to 35 with Graves' hyperthyroidism that later progressed to Graves' ophthalmopathy. CDR3s include the opening cysteine and the closing phenylalanine or tryptophan. Fields, in order: J gene, clone size, V gene, D gene, CDR3 protein, CDR3 DNA. D genes are given only for firm matches. Clone size is shown for a subset of rows, as once, few, many or a class of expanded clone.

j_gene: TRBJ2-5
abundance: many
v_gene: TRBV12-3/TRBV12-4
d_gene: TRBD2
CDR3aa: CASSANAGGLVQETQYF
CDR3nt: TGTGCCAGCAGTGCAAACGCGGGGGGCCTAGTACAAGAGACCCAGTACTTC

j_gene: TRBJ1-4
abundance: many
v_gene: TRBV11-2
d_gene: -
CDR3aa: CASSRIPGKTGKEEKLFF
CDR3nt: TGTGCCAGCAGCCGAATCCCGGGGAAAACAGGGAAAGAAGAAAAACTGTTTTTT

j_gene: TRBJ2-2
abundance: many
v_gene: TRBV24-1
d_gene: TRBD2
CDR3aa: CATSDLLTSGSSGELFF
CDR3nt: TGTGCCACCAGTGACTTGTTGACTAGCGGGAGTTCCGGGGAGCTGTTTTTT

j_gene: TRBJ2-7
abundance: many
v_gene: TRBV2
d_gene: -
CDR3aa: CASSEPFGYEQYF
CDR3nt: TGTGCCAGCAGTGAACCATTTGGCTACGAGCAGTACTTC

j_gene: TRBJ1-5
abundance: many
v_gene: TRBV18
d_gene: -
CDR3aa: CASSSGGSNQPQHF
CDR3nt: TGTGCCAGCTCGTCCGGCGGTAGCAATCAGCCCCAGCATTTT

j_gene: TRBJ2-7
abundance: many
v_gene: TRBV6-1
d_gene: -
CDR3aa: CASSEAQSPIYEQYF
CDR3nt: TGTGCCAGCAGTGAAGCTCAGTCTCCCATCTACGAGCAGTACTTC

j_gene: TRBJ1-5
abundance: many
v_gene: TRBV6-2/TRBV6-3
d_gene: -
CDR3aa: CASSYDPQGSNQPQHF
CDR3nt: TGTGCCAGCAGTTACGATCCCCAGGGGAGCAATCAGCCCCAGCATTTT

j_gene: TRBJ1-6
abundance: many
v_gene: TRBV19
d_gene: -
CDR3aa: CASTSAHGSLNSPLHF
CDR3nt: TGTGCCAGTACCTCCGCCCATGGCAGCCTTAATTCACCCCTCCACTTT

j_gene: TRBJ2-2
abundance: many
v_gene: TRBV24-1
d_gene: -
CDR3aa: CATSDHGRGNTGELFF
CDR3nt: TGTGCCACCAGTGACCACGGTCGGGGGAACACCGGGGAGCTGTTTTTT

j_gene: TRBJ1-2
abundance: many
v_gene: TRBV3-1
d_gene: -
CDR3aa: CASSQEGVYGYTF
CDR3nt: TGTGCCAGCAGCCAAGAGGGGGTCTATGGCTACACCTTC

j_gene: TRBJ1-1
abundance: many
v_gene: TRBV19
d_gene: -
CDR3aa: CASSPQGRVLNTEAFF
CDR3nt: TGTGCCAGTAGCCCCCAGGGGCGGGTGTTGAACACTGAAGCTTTCTTT

j_gene: TRBJ2-7
abundance: many
v_gene: TRBV20-1
d_gene: -
CDR3aa: CSARVGDYEQYF
CDR3nt: TGCAGTGCTAGAGTTGGGGACTACGAGCAGTACTTC

j_gene: TRBJ1-1
abundance: many
v_gene: TRBV19
d_gene: -
CDR3aa: CASSGGRAEAFF
CDR3nt: TGTGCCAGTAGTGGGGGCCGGGCTGAAGCTTTCTTT

j_gene: TRBJ2-3
abundance: few
v_gene: TRBV4-2
d_gene: TRBD2
CDR3aa: CASSQVATSGEHNTQYF
CDR3nt: TGTGCCAGCAGCCAAGTCGCGACTAGCGGGGAGCATAATACGCAGTATTTT

j_gene: TRBJ2-7
abundance: -
v_gene: TRBV19
d_gene: -
CDR3aa: CASRDLGANEQYF
CDR3nt: TGTGCCAGTAGAGATCTGGGGGCAAACGAGCAGTACTTC

j_gene: TRBJ2-7
abundance: many
v_gene: TRBV18
d_gene: -
CDR3aa: CASSPTAVGIHEQYF
CDR3nt: TGTGCCAGCTCACCAACGGCCGTTGGGATACACGAGCAGTACTTC

j_gene: TRBJ2-4
abundance: many
v_gene: TRBV6-1
d_gene: -
CDR3aa: CASNENIEDIQYF
CDR3nt: TGTGCCAGCAATGAAAACATAGAGGACATTCAGTACTTC

j_gene: TRBJ2-1
abundance: many
v_gene: TRBV29-1
d_gene: -
CDR3aa: CSVEDARYTDNEQFF
CDR3nt: TGCAGCGTTGAAGATGCGAGGTACACTGACAATGAGCAGTTCTTC

j_gene: TRBJ2-7
abundance: many
v_gene: TRBV6-1
d_gene: TRBD1
CDR3aa: CASSYEGGGNGQYF
CDR3nt: TGTGCCAGCAGTTATGAAGGGGGCGGAAATGGGCAGTACTTC

j_gene: TRBJ2-7
abundance: many
v_gene: TRBV2
d_gene: -
CDR3aa: CASRYQGGDEQYF
CDR3nt: TGTGCCAGCAGGTATCAGGGGGGCGACGAGCAGTACTTC

j_gene: TRBJ2-7
abundance: -
v_gene: TRBV14
d_gene: -
CDR3aa: CASSQAQGTYEQYF
CDR3nt: TGTGCCAGCAGCCAAGCACAGGGAACCTACGAGCAGTACTTC

j_gene: TRBJ2-1
abundance: few
v_gene: TRBV7-9
d_gene: TRBD2
CDR3aa: CASSSPTSGGGNEQFF
CDR3nt: TGTGCCAGCAGCTCCCCGACTAGCGGGGGGGGCAATGAGCAGTTCTTC

j_gene: TRBJ2-3
abundance: few
v_gene: TRBV6-6
d_gene: TRBD2
CDR3aa: CASSYLSSGDYTDTQYF
CDR3nt: TGTGCCAGCAGTTACCTTTCGAGCGGGGACTACACAGATACGCAGTATTTT

j_gene: TRBJ1-2
abundance: few
v_gene: TRBV15
d_gene: -
CDR3aa: CATSSRSNYGYTF
CDR3nt: TGTGCCACCAGTAGTCGGAGCAACTATGGCTACACCTTC

j_gene: TRBJ2-1
abundance: few
v_gene: TRBV29-1
d_gene: -
CDR3aa: CSAQLGVEQFF
CDR3nt: TGCAGCGCCCAACTAGGTGTTGAGCAGTTCTTC

j_gene: TRBJ1-3
abundance: many
v_gene: TRBV20-1
d_gene: TRBD1
CDR3aa: CSARDLGRGHSGNTIYF
CDR3nt: TGCAGTGCTAGAGATCTAGGGAGGGGGCACTCTGGAAACACCATATATTTT

j_gene: TRBJ2-7
abundance: few
v_gene: TRBV10-3
d_gene: -
CDR3aa: CAISGIGQGDYEQYF
CDR3nt: TGTGCCATCAGTGGGATAGGGCAGGGTGATTACGAGCAGTACTTC

j_gene: TRBJ1-5
abundance: many
v_gene: TRBV19
d_gene: -
CDR3aa: CASSKQGGRIQPQHF
CDR3nt: TGTGCCAGTAGTAAACAGGGTGGACGTATTCAGCCCCAGCATTTT

j_gene: TRBJ2-5
abundance: many
v_gene: TRBV7-7
d_gene: -
CDR3aa: CASSPAGRETQYF
CDR3nt: TGTGCCAGCAGCCCCGCAGGGAGGGAGACCCAGTACTTC

j_gene: TRBJ2-7
abundance: few
v_gene: TRBV5-4
d_gene: TRBD2
CDR3aa: CASSFRTSGDEQYF
CDR3nt: TGTGCCAGCAGCTTTCGGACTAGCGGGGACGAGCAGTACTTC

j_gene: TRBJ2-3
abundance: many
v_gene: TRBV7-3
d_gene: TRBD2
CDR3aa: CASSLSGGSGTDTQYF
CDR3nt: TGTGCCAGCAGCTTAAGCGGGGGGTCCGGCACAGATACGCAGTATTTT

j_gene: TRBJ1-6
abundance: many
v_gene: TRBV28
d_gene: -
CDR3aa: CATISGPGRNSPLHF
CDR3nt: TGTGCCACCATATCTGGGCCGGGCCGAAATTCACCCCTCCACTTT

j_gene: TRBJ2-1
abundance: many
v_gene: TRBV30
d_gene: -
CDR3aa: CAWSPRLNEQFF
CDR3nt: TGTGCCTGGAGTCCCCGCCTCAATGAGCAGTTCTTC

j_gene: TRBJ1-2
abundance: once
v_gene: TRBV18
d_gene: TRBD1
CDR3aa: CASSAPGTGGVGGGYTF
CDR3nt: TGTGCCAGCTCCGCGCCCGGGACAGGGGGCGTCGGCGGTGGCTACACCTTC

j_gene: TRBJ2-1
abundance: many
v_gene: TRBV3-1
d_gene: -
CDR3aa: CASSLLLPQGGNEQFF
CDR3nt: TGTGCCAGCAGCCTCCTCTTGCCACAGGGAGGGAATGAGCAGTTCTTC

j_gene: TRBJ2-3
abundance: many
v_gene: TRBV29-1
d_gene: -
CDR3aa: CSVVWSPRTDTQYF
CDR3nt: TGCAGCGTTGTCTGGTCTCCACGCACAGATACGCAGTATTTT

j_gene: TRBJ2-4
abundance: few
v_gene: TRBV20-1
d_gene: TRBD1
CDR3aa: CSAGGQGIFGKNIQYF
CDR3nt: TGCAGTGCTGGGGGACAGGGCATTTTTGGCAAAAACATTCAGTACTTC

j_gene: TRBJ2-5
abundance: -
v_gene: TRBV27
d_gene: TRBD1
CDR3aa: CASSPRTGGLLRETQYF
CDR3nt: TGTGCCAGCAGTCCACGGACAGGGGGGTTATTACGCGAGACCCAGTACTTC